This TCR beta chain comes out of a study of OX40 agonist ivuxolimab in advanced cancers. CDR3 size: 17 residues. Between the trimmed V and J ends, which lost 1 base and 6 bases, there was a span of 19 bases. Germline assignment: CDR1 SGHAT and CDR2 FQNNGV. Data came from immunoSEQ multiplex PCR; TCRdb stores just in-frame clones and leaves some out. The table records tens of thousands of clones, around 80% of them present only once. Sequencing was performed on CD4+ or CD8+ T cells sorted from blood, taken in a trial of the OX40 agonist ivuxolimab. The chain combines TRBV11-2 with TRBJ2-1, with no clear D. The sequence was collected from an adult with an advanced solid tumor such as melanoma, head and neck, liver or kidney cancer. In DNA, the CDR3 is TGTGCCAGCAGCTTAGGTCCCACAGCTGTCTACGCCAATGAGCAGTTCTTC. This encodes CASSLGPTAVYANEQFF.